The next 28 T cell receptor beta chains were all read from a single sample in a study of naive and memory T cell subsets. Both TRBC1 and TRBC2 were covered by a beta constant-region primer of two equimolar oligonucleotides. A single record per CDR3 protein comes from TCRdb applying MiXCR to the UMI-ligation and nested PCR reads. Of some 150,000 distinct CDR3 sequences listed, approximately 15% are singletons. The sequenced material came from naive CD4+ T cells from blood. These receptor sequences come from a human donor in good health.

In this sample, this clonotype turned up a few times. The chain couples TRBV5-4 to TRBJ1-2, with 7 bases fitting TRBD1. Germline values: CDR1 SGHNT, CDR2 YYREEE (reference sequence). Germline trimming cut 0 bases from V and 0 bases from J; bases unmatched to any gene: 5. This CDR3 has 16 amino acids. The CDR3, as DNA: TGTGCCAGCAGCTTGGGAGGGGGCTCGGCTAACTATGGCTACACCTTC. Residues: CASSLGGGSANYGYTF.

V and J are TRBV6-2 or TRBV6-3 and TRBJ2-7, with D maybe TRBD2 (5 bases). This CDR3 has 13 residues. CDR1 is MNHEY and CDR2 is SVGEGT in the germline V gene. V was cut by 4 bases and J by 3 bases, with 10 bases left in between. The CDR3 region is CASSWAGVYEQYF. CDR3 coding DNA: TGTGCCAGCAGTTGGGCCGGGGTCTACGAGCAGTACTTC.

The rearrangement links TRBV14 to TRBJ1-1; D may be TRBD1 (5 bases). V was trimmed by 4 bases and J by 13 bases, leaving 13 bases between them. In germline, CDR1 is SGHDN, CDR2 FVKESK. The CDR3 has 11 residues. The DNA of the CDR3 is TGTGCCAGCAGCCGGGGACGGATAAGTTTCTTT. Encoded protein: CASSRGRISFF.

This clonotype was picked up a small number of times. The chain uses TRBV11-2 and TRBJ1-1; TRBD1 matches 7 bases. V lost 4 bases to trimming and J lost 5 bases; unmatched junction nucleotides: 1. Germline CDR1 reads SGHAT; CDR2 reads FQNNGV. The CDR3 has 12 residues. As DNA, the CDR3 is TGTGCCAGCAGCTCGACAGGGACTGAAGCTTTCTTT. Protein sequence: CASSSTGTEAFF.

The chain employs TRBV15 and TRBJ2-3; D call uncertain. V lost 5 bases, J lost 1 base, and 4 bases lay in between. Germline V gene lookup returns CDR1 LNHNV and CDR2 YYDKDF (reference sequence). The CDR3 is 12 amino acids. Here the CDR3 DNA reads TGTGCCACCAGCGGGGGCACAGATACGCAGTATTTT. This encodes CATSGGTDTQYF.

The V call is TRBV2, the J call TRBJ2-3; 13 nucleotides line up with TRBD2. The V segment lost 6 bases and the J segment 2 bases; nucleotides outside the gene matches: 2. The CDR3 is 15 residues long. The germline gives CDR1 SNHLY, CDR2 FYNNEI. As DNA, the CDR3 is TGTGCCAGCAGGGGGACTAGCGGGACCACAGATACGCAGTATTTT. This sequence encodes CASRGTSGTTDTQYF.

This clonotype was counted between two and nine times. The chain is built from TRBV29-1 and TRBJ2-3; 7 bases agree with TRBD2. CDR1 and CDR2 (germline): SQVTM, ANQGSEA. V lost 8 bases and J lost 3; bases outside the gene matches: 11. CDR3 length: 14 amino acids. CDR3 sequence: CSLWEREGTDTQYF. In DNA, the CDR3 is TGCAGCCTGTGGGAGCGGGAAGGGACAGATACGCAGTATTTT.

This clonotype has more than one count but fewer than ten. V is TRBV6-6 and J is TRBJ1-1; TRBD1 is a possible D gene (5 bases). Trimming pared 6 bases from V and 5 bases from J, leaving 19 bases between. Germline assignment: CDR1 MNHNY and CDR2 SVGAGI (reference sequence). This CDR3 has 15 residues. The CDR3 nucleotides read TGTGCCAGCAGGAGCCGGGTCGGCGGGGGAACTGAAGCTTTCTTT. Translation gives CASRSRVGGGTEAFF.

This clonotype was counted a few times. The chain combines TRBV14 with TRBJ2-1; maybe TRBD1 (5 bases). Trimming pared 4 bases from V and 2 bases from J, leaving 21 bases between. CDR1 and CDR2 from the germline V gene are SGHDN and FVKESK. The CDR3 is 18 residues long. This CDR3 reads CASSPLLGSVRAYNEQFF. The CDR3 DNA follows: TGTGCCAGCAGCCCACTCCTAGGTTCTGTCAGGGCCTACAATGAGCAGTTCTTC.

The DNA of the CDR3 is TGTGCCAGCAGCCAATACAGGGGATCTGGGGCCAACGTCCTGACTTTC. Its protein product is CASSQYRGSGANVLTF. The chain recombines TRBV3-1 with TRBJ2-6; TRBD1 matches 7 bases. CDR1 and CDR2 from the germline V gene are LGHDT and YNNKEL (reference sequence). The CDR3 is 16 residues long. The trim removed 2 bases at V and 1 base at J, leaving 2 bases unmatched. The full variable domain, its missing parts supplied by reference TRBV3-1 and TRBJ2-6, is DTAVSQTPKYLVTQMGNDKSIKCEQNLGHDTMYWYKQDSKKFLKIMFSYNNKELIINETVPNRFSPKSPDKAHLNLHINSLELGDSAVYFCASSQYRGSGANVLTFGAGSRLTVL.

J is TRBJ1-1 and V is TRBV3-1; the D is unclear. V was clipped by 4 bases and J by 1 base, with 13 bases between them. The CDR3 extends over 15 amino acids. CDR1 and CDR2 (germline): LGHDT, YNNKEL (reference sequence). The CDR3 sequence: CASSPQNKRNTEAFF. The CDR3 nucleotides are TGTGCCAGCAGCCCTCAAAACAAGAGGAACACTGAAGCTTTCTTT.

J is TRBJ2-2 and V is TRBV10-3; D not resolved. V dropped 4 bases and J dropped 4 bases, with 13 bases sitting between them. CDR3 length: 15 amino acids. Germline-derived CDR1 and CDR2 are ENHRY and SYGVKD. For the CDR3, the DNA is TGTGCCATCAGTGGGTCCCTGACGGTCACCGGGGAGCTGTTTTTT. Translated: CAISGSLTVTGELFF.

This chain uses TRBV11-2 with TRBJ2-3; no clear D gene. The germline V gene encodes CDR1 SGHAT and CDR2 FQNNGV. The CDR3 sequence is 13 residues long. V lost 6 bases and J lost 2, with 9 bases in between. This CDR3 is CASRSRVTDTQYF. DNA for the CDR3: TGTGCCAGCAGGTCCCGGGTCACAGATACGCAGTATTTT.

This clonotype showed up just a few times. The chain employs TRBV5-1 and TRBJ2-7; possibly TRBD2 for D (6 bases). The CDR3 is 16 amino acids. V was trimmed by 1 base and J by 2 bases, leaving 16 bases between them. Germline values: CDR1 SGHRS, CDR2 YFSETQ. The CDR3 DNA sequence: TGCGCCAGCAGCTTGTCCAGTCAAAGGAGGGCCTACGAGCAGTACTTC. Protein sequence: CASSLSSQRRAYEQYF. The whole variable domain, remainder taken from reference TRBV5-1 and TRBJ2-7, is KAGVTQTPRYLIKTRGQQVTLSCSPISGHRSVSWYQQTPGQGLQFLFEYFSETQRNKGNFPGRFSGRQFSNSRSEMNVSTLELGDSALYLCASSLSSQRRAYEQYFGPGTRLTVT.

This clonotype was detected only a few times. The V gene is TRBV27, the J gene TRBJ2-5; 11 nucleotides line up with TRBD2. After removal of 2 bases from V and 3 bases from J, the junction contained 8 bases not matched to a gene. Germline CDR1 reads MNHEY; CDR2 reads SMNVEV (reference sequence). The CDR3 is 17 residues long. The CDR3 loop is CASSLGVAGGPEETQYF. The CDR3, as DNA: TGTGCCAGCAGTTTAGGGGTAGCGGGAGGGCCGGAAGAGACCCAGTACTTC.

This chain uses TRBV29-1 with TRBJ1-2; D gene uncertain. Germline CDR1 SQVTM, CDR2 ANQGSEA. The germline V and J ends were trimmed by 5 bases and 8 bases, with 18 bases remaining between them. This CDR3 has 13 residues. Here the CDR3 DNA reads TGCAGCGTTCAGCAGGCGCGGGTTGGAGGCTACACCTTC. Protein: CSVQQARVGGYTF.

V and J are TRBV10-3 and TRBJ2-7, with 9 nucleotides matching TRBD2. CDR3 length equals 13 residues. The V gene's germline CDR1 is ENHRY and CDR2 SYGVKD. With V trimmed by 10 bases and J by 1 base, 5 bases remained unmatched. CDR3 sequence (DNA): TGTGCCACAAGACTAGCGGAGTCCTACGAGCAGTACTTC. It encodes CATRLAESYEQYF.

The table lists this clonotype with a few counts. The chain couples TRBV27 to TRBJ2-2, with D hard to call. This CDR3 has 14 amino acids. V lost 4 bases and J 6 bases, leaving 12 bases between the germline ends. CDR1 is MNHEY, CDR2 SMNVEV, per germline (reference sequence). DNA for the CDR3: TGTGCCAGCAGTTCTACGACGGTAGCCGGGGAGCTGTTTTTT. Amino acids: CASSSTTVAGELFF.

The V call is TRBV24-1, the J call TRBJ2-7; no clear D. Germline values: CDR1 KGHDR, CDR2 SFDVKD. Trimming shortened V by 3 bases and J by 4 bases, and 6 bases separated the two germline ends. The CDR3 covers 12 residues. The CDR3 region is CATSDTHYEQYF. The CDR3 nucleotides read TGTGCCACCAGTGATACTCATTACGAGCAGTACTTC.

The genes are TRBV12-3 or TRBV12-4 and TRBJ2-1, with 9 nucleotides matching TRBD1. The junction had 10 bases not matched to a gene; V was cut back by 6 bases and J by 7 bases. The CDR3 is 15 amino acids. The CDR3 coding sequence is TGTGCCAGCAGAATGAACAGGGGGCTGAGGAATGAGCAGTTCTTC. Its translation is CASRMNRGLRNEQFF.

This clonotype has just a few counts. This rearrangement joins TRBV18 to TRBJ1-1, with 8 bases fitting TRBD1. The germline gives CDR1 KGHSH, CDR2 LQKENI. The junction had 5 bases not matched to a gene; V was cut back by 3 bases and J by 5 bases. CDR3 length equals 14 residues. CDR3 bases: TGTGCCAGCTCACCTCTAAGGACAGGGACTGAAGCTTTCTTT. It translates to CASSPLRTGTEAFF.

The chain uses TRBV7-2 and TRBJ1-1; a weak D match, TRBD1 (5 bases). The CDR3 consists of 13 residues. V dropped 6 bases and J dropped 3 bases, with 11 bases sitting between them. Looked up from germline, CDR1 is SGHTA and CDR2 is FQGNSA. CDR3 sequence (DNA): TGTGCCAGCAGTTTTCAGGGCGACACTGAAGCTTTCTTT. Protein product: CASSFQGDTEAFF.

The sample holds a few counts of this clonotype. The genes are TRBV7-2 and TRBJ1-2; the match to TRBD1 covers 11 bases. Looked up from germline, CDR1 is SGHTA and CDR2 is FQGNSA. V gave up 5 bases and J gave up 5 bases; unmatched junction bases: 13. The CDR3 length is 17 residues. This chain's CDR3 is CASSLDRGPRGGYGYTF. The CDR3 DNA sequence: TGTGCCAGCAGCCTGGACAGGGGGCCGAGGGGAGGTTATGGCTACACCTTC.

The chain combines TRBV20-1 with TRBJ1-5; possible D gene TRBD1, 5 bases. The CDR3 extends over 14 amino acids. Trimming pared 3 bases from V and 2 bases from J, leaving 11 bases between. The germline CDR1 and CDR2 sequences are DFQATT and SNEGSKA (reference sequence). Written as DNA, the CDR3 is TGCAGTGCTAGGGGACGGGGGGGCAATCAGCCCCAGCATTTT. Translation gives CSARGRGGNQPQHF.

The rearrangement joins TRBV19 to TRBJ2-5; TRBD1 might be the D (5 bases). Trimming took off 4 bases at V and 2 bases at J, with 14 bases between the two ends. The CDR3 is 15 residues long. CDR1 is LNHDA, CDR2 SQIVND, per germline (reference sequence). The CDR3 DNA is TGTGCCAGTAGTACAGGGTTGGGGCAACAAGAGACCCAGTACTTC. It codes for CASSTGLGQQETQYF.

The chain recombines TRBV25-1 with TRBJ1-1; the D is unclear. Germline V lookup: CDR1 MGHDK, CDR2 SYGVNS. This CDR3 has 16 amino acids. V was shortened by 3 bases and J by 6 bases, with 20 bases between the two germline ends. The CDR3 DNA is TGTGCCAGCAGTGAGTCTGGACCACACGGGTGGGCTGAAGCTTTCTTT. Amino acids: CASSESGPHGWAEAFF.

The V call is TRBV4-2, the J call TRBJ2-7; the match to TRBD2 covers 14 bases. CDR1 is LGHNA and CDR2 is YNFKEQ in the germline V gene. V shed 3 bases and J 3 bases; nucleotides not matched to a gene: 4. CDR3 length equals 16 residues. The CDR3 region is CASSQAGTSGSYEQYF. DNA of the CDR3: TGTGCCAGCAGCCAGGCCGGGACTAGCGGGAGCTACGAGCAGTACTTC.

The gene calls are TRBV7-3 and TRBJ2-5; a possible D gene is TRBD2 (5 bases). Germline assignment: CDR1 SGHTA and CDR2 FQGTGA. The ends were cut back, 6 bases at V and 2 bases at J, with 13 bases in the middle. CDR3 length equals 14 residues. CDR3 sequence: CASSSNRGQETQYF. The CDR3 DNA follows: TGTGCCAGCAGTTCTAACCGGGGACAAGAGACCCAGTACTTC.